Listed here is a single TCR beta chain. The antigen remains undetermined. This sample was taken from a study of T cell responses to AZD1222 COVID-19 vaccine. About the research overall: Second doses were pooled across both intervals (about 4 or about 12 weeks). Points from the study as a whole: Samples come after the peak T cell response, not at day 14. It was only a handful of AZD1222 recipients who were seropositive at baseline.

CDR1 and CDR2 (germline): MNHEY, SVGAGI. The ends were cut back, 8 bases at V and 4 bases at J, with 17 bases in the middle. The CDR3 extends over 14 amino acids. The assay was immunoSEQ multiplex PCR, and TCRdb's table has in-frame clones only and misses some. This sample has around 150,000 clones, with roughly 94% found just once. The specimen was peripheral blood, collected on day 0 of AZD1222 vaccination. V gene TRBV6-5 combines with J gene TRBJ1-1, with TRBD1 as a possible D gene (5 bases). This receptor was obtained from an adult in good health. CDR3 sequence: CASQGVRLSTEAFF. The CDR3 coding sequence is TGTGCCAGCCAGGGAGTCCGGTTGAGCACTGAAGCTTTCTTT.